Listed below are T cell receptor beta chains from one sample, sequenced in a study of Graves' ophthalmopathy and Graves' hyperthyroidism. TCRdb analysed the multiplex PCR reads with MiXCR anew, one entry per CDR3 protein. The sample lists about 480,000 distinct CDR3 sequences, about 15% occurring once. Material for sequencing was blood. Receptors were obtained from a young woman with Graves' ophthalmopathy. Both conserved end residues are part of each CDR3. D genes are given only for firm matches. Size is omitted from some rows. Given values are once, few, many or a class for expanded clones.

v_gene	abundance	d_gene	j_gene	CDR3aa	CDR3nt
TRBV5-6	many	TRBD1	TRBJ2-7	CASSPGQGSYEQYF	TGTGCCAGCAGTCCGGGACAGGGGTCCTACGAGCAGTACTTC
TRBV9	.	TRBD1	TRBJ1-1	CASSVGGQGAANTEAFF	TGTGCCAGCAGCGTAGGAGGCCAGGGGGCGGCGAACACTGAAGCTTTCTTT
TRBV30	.	.	TRBJ2-7	CAWSVATGFTYEQYF	TGTGCCTGGAGTGTTGCGACTGGCTTTACCTACGAGCAGTACTTC
TRBV12-3/TRBV12-4	many	TRBD2	TRBJ2-7	CASSLTGGYYEQYF	TGTGCCAGCAGCTTGACGGGAGGGTACTACGAGCAGTACTTC
TRBV28	.	.	TRBJ1-2	CASSPGGSGRGGYTF	TGTGCCAGCAGCCCGGGGGGGTCGGGCCGCGGGGGCTACACCTTC
TRBV5-1	many	TRBD1	TRBJ2-2	CASSLRSGGNTGELFF	TGCGCCAGCAGCTTAAGGTCAGGGGGAAACACCGGGGAGCTGTTTTTT
TRBV10-3	many	.	TRBJ2-7	CAISARDSYEQYF	TGTGCCATCAGTGCTAGGGACTCCTACGAGCAGTACTTC
TRBV2	.	TRBD1	TRBJ2-7	CASSERGQGAYEQYF	TGTGCCAGCAGTGAGCGTGGACAGGGGGCCTACGAGCAGTACTTC
TRBV4-1	many	TRBD1	TRBJ1-2	CASSQGQGDGYTF	TGCGCCAGCAGCCAAGGACAGGGGGATGGCTACACCTTC
TRBV10-3	.	.	TRBJ2-7	CAISQDRASSYEQYF	TGTGCCATCAGCCAGGACCGAGCCTCCTCTTACGAGCAGTACTTC
TRBV6-1	many	.	TRBJ1-3	CASSWTGSGNTIYF	TGTGCCAGCAGCTGGACGGGCTCTGGAAACACCATATATTTT
TRBV24-1	few	TRBD2	TRBJ2-1	CATSASGNNEQFF	TGTGCCACCAGCGCTAGCGGGAATAATGAGCAGTTCTTC
TRBV12-3/TRBV12-4	many	TRBD1	TRBJ1-1	CASSPGGTANTEAFF	TGTGCCAGCAGTCCGGGTGGGACAGCGAACACTGAAGCTTTCTTT
TRBV11-2	few	.	TRBJ2-7	CASGKTDRAYEQYF	TGTGCCAGCGGGAAGACGGACAGAGCTTACGAGCAGTACTTC
TRBV9	many	.	TRBJ2-7	CASSPRGLPEQYF	TGTGCCAGCAGCCCCAGGGGCCTGCCCGAGCAGTACTTC
TRBV15	many	.	TRBJ2-7	CATSRDYGHPYEQYF	TGTGCCACCAGCAGAGATTATGGCCACCCCTACGAGCAGTACTTC
TRBV2	many	.	TRBJ1-2	CASNTDRAYGYTF	TGTGCCAGCAATACGGACAGAGCCTATGGCTACACCTTC
TRBV6-5	many	TRBD1	TRBJ1-1	CATGGLTEAFF	TGTGCCACAGGGGGGTTAACTGAAGCTTTCTTT
TRBV6-5	many	.	TRBJ1-5	CASSKEGGGLGTQQF	TGTGCCAGCAGCAAAGAAGGCGGAGGGCTGGGGACCCAGCAATTT
TRBV12-3/TRBV12-4	many	.	TRBJ2-5	CASRRGRRQETQYF	TGTGCCAGCAGACGTGGACGTCGCCAAGAGACCCAGTACTTC
TRBV7-8	many	TRBD1	TRBJ1-5	CASSRDRNQPQHF	TGTGCCAGCAGCCGGGACAGGAATCAGCCCCAGCATTTT
TRBV6-5	many	.	TRBJ1-1	CASSYAGEAFF	TGTGCCAGCAGTTACGCGGGTGAAGCTTTCTTT
TRBV30	many	TRBD1	TRBJ2-7	CAWSLGQGDYEQYF	TGTGCCTGGAGTCTGGGACAGGGGGATTACGAGCAGTACTTC
TRBV7-2	.	TRBD2	TRBJ2-7	CASSPTSREQYF	TGTGCCAGCAGCCCGACTAGCCGCGAGCAGTACTTC
TRBV19	many	.	TRBJ1-5	CAISDSNQPQHF	TGTGCCATCTCGGACAGTAATCAGCCCCAGCATTTT
TRBV7-9	many	TRBD1	TRBJ1-1	CASSYSTGMGTEAFF	TGTGCCAGCAGCTACTCGACAGGGATGGGCACTGAAGCTTTCTTT
TRBV12-3/TRBV12-4	many	TRBD1	TRBJ1-1	CASSSGQNEAFF	TGTGCCAGCAGCTCGGGACAGAATGAAGCTTTCTTT